Presented here are 20 T cell receptor beta chains from one specimen sequenced in a study of blood T cells in healthy people across ages. The second PCR ran about 6 to 11 cycles with a sample-barcoded 5' primer and J-beta primers. TCRdb itself ran the 5' RACE reads through MiXCR, one entry per CDR3 protein. The sample contains 600,000 to 800,000 distinct CDR3 sequences, around 50% of which appear only once. The specimen sequenced was blood. These receptors were taken from a woman of 80 years or more in good health.

This clonotype was seen many times. The chain recombines TRBV28 with TRBJ2-1; 13 bases agree with TRBD2. V gave up 2 bases and J gave up 5 bases; unmatched junction bases: 6. The CDR3 covers 17 residues. Germline loops: CDR1 MDHEN, CDR2 SYDVKM. The DNA of the CDR3 is TGTGCCAGCAGTTTAGGGACTAGCGGGACCGTTAACAATGAGCAGTTCTTC. It is translated as CASSLGTSGTVNNEQFF. Complete variable domain (other parts from reference TRBV28 and TRBJ2-1): DVKVTQSSRYLVKRTGEKVFLECVQDMDHENMFWYRQDPGLGLRLIYFSYDVKMKEKGDIPEGYSVSREKKERFSLILESASTNQTSMYLCASSLGTSGTVNNEQFFGPGTRLTVL.

This clonotype was detected only a few times. J is TRBJ2-1 and V is TRBV5-1, with D uncertain. The end of the DNA is better explained by TRBJ2-7, so the J call may be wrong. This CDR3 is 15 amino acids long. Germline V gives CDR1 SGHRS, CDR2 YFSETQ. For the CDR3, the DNA is TGCGCCAGCAGCGCTGACTCGAGCTCCTACAATGAGCAGTACTTC. The encoded protein is CASSADSSSYNEQYF.

In the case of this clonotype: Since a much larger clone is just one base distant, this may be a read error. V gene TRBV20-1 combines with J gene TRBJ2-6, with 10 bases fitting TRBD1. This CDR3 is 15 amino acids long. V lost 7 bases to trimming and J lost 2 bases; unmatched junction nucleotides: 5. CDR1 is DFQATT, CDR2 SNEGSKA, per germline (reference sequence). Here the CDR3 DNA reads TGCAGTGTTAGGGGACAGGGGACTGGGGCCAACGTCCTGACTTTC. Translating it yields CSVRGQGTGANVLTF.

A remark on this clonotype: A much larger clone lies a single base off, so this may be a read error. The chain links TRBV20-1 to TRBJ2-7, with D perhaps TRBD2 (5 bases). The CDR3 contains 12 residues. Between the trimmed V and J ends, which lost 3 bases and 10 bases, there was a span of 16 bases. The germline V gene encodes CDR1 DFQATT and CDR2 SNEGSKA (reference sequence). The CDR3 coding sequence is TGCAGTGCTAGGATCAGTGCGGAGGCCCAGTACTTC. Protein: CSARISAEAQYF.

V is TRBV27 and J is TRBJ2-3; 15 nucleotides align to TRBD2. The V gene end was trimmed by 2 bases and the J gene end by 6 bases; junction bases not matched to a gene: 9. Per the germline V gene, CDR1 is MNHEY and CDR2 is SMNVEV (reference sequence). The CDR3 extends over 18 amino acids. CDR3: CASSLTGTSGGSRDTQYF. The CDR3 DNA sequence: TGTGCCAGCAGTTTAACCGGGACTAGCGGGGGGTCCCGGGATACGCAGTATTTT.

The sample holds many counts of this clonotype. This chain uses TRBV7-3 with TRBJ2-2, with D possibly TRBD2 on 6 matching bases. Germline V gene sequence: CDR1 SGHTA, CDR2 FQGTGA. V was shortened by 2 bases and J by 0 bases, with 7 bases between the two germline ends. This CDR3 spans 15 amino acids. CDR3 bases: TGTGCCAGCAGCTTACTAGCGTCGAACACCGGGGAGCTGTTTTTT. Translation: CASSLLASNTGELFF.

Worth noting for this clonotype: Being one base from a much bigger clone, this may be a read error. The chain employs TRBV20-1 and TRBJ2-1; D perhaps matches TRBD2 (7 bases). The V and J ends lost 7 bases and 10 bases respectively, with 23 bases between them. CDR3 length: 14 residues. The germline CDR1 and CDR2 sequences are DFQATT and SNEGSKA (reference sequence). In DNA form, the CDR3 reads TGCAGTGTCCAAAGGGGGGGTCCGGGTATGGAGCAGTTCTTC. Translated: CSVQRGGPGMEQFF.

As for this clonotype: This may arise from a read error, as a much more abundant clone is one base away. The V gene is TRBV7-9, the J gene TRBJ2-7; no clear D gene. The CDR3 has 15 residues. Deletions cut 0 bases from V and 3 bases from J, with 12 bases between. Looked up from germline, CDR1 is SEHNR and CDR2 is FQNEAQ (reference sequence). The DNA for the CDR3 is TGTGCCAGCAGCTTAGCAGACGGACCTAGCTACGAGCAGTACTTC. Translated: CASSLADGPSYEQYF.

The chain couples TRBV4-2 to TRBJ2-1; 10 positions agree with TRBD2. TRBJ2-7 explains the end of the DNA better; the J call may be wrong. Germline loops: CDR1 LGHNA, CDR2 YNFKEQ. The CDR3 runs to 16 residues. In DNA form, the CDR3 reads TGTGCCAGCAGCCGAGGGGCTAGCGGGGGTTACAATGAGCAGTACTTC. This gives the protein CASSRGASGGYNEQYF.

This clonotype has at least ten counts. The V gene is TRBV20-1, the J gene TRBJ2-5; TRBD2 aligns across 7 bases. The CDR3 runs to 14 residues. V lost 0 bases and J lost 3; bases outside the gene matches: 4. Germline CDR1 is DFQATT and CDR2 is SNEGSKA (reference sequence). The CDR3 DNA follows: TGCAGTGCTAGAGATGTCAGCGGGGAAGAGACCCAGTACTTC. It translates to CSARDVSGEETQYF.

The CDR3 sequence is CASSLYDSPTTASYGYTF. In DNA, the CDR3 is TGTGCCAGCAGCTTATACGACAGCCCCACTACTGCGTCCTATGGCTACACCTTC. V and J are TRBV7-2 and TRBJ1-2, with a tentative D call TRBD1 (5 bases). The ends were cut back, 2 bases at V and 4 bases at J, with 23 bases in the middle. The CDR3 runs 18 residues. Germline loops: CDR1 SGHTA, CDR2 FQGNSA.

Comments on this clonotype: This may stem from a read error, because a much larger clone lies one nucleotide away. The rearrangement uses TRBV7-2 and TRBJ2-4; 8 bases agree with TRBD1. Germline CDR1 and CDR2: SGHTA and FQGNSA. CDR3 length: 16 residues. CDR3 amino acids: CASSPRTGRAKSIQYF. The CDR3 DNA is TGTGCCAGCAGCCCACGGACAGGGCGCGCCAAAAGCATTCAGTACTTC.

The CDR3 is CSVKRGIYEQYF. In nucleotides, the CDR3 is TGCAGTGTAAAGCGGGGGATCTACGAGCAGTACTTC. The genes are TRBV20-1 and TRBJ2-7; TRBD2 matches 8 bases. With 7 bases clipped from V and 3 bases from J, the junction kept 5 bases outside the gene matches. The CDR3 length is 12 residues. The germline gives CDR1 DFQATT, CDR2 SNEGSKA (reference sequence).

The table lists this clonotype with a few counts. J is TRBJ2-3 and V is TRBV10-3; no clear D. V was cut by 6 bases and J by 9 bases, with 16 bases left in between. CDR1 is ENHRY, CDR2 SYGVKD, per germline. The CDR3 spans 13 residues. The CDR3 DNA reads TGTGCCATCAGGCCCTTCAAGGTCGACACGCAGTATTTT. Its protein product is CAIRPFKVDTQYF.

The chain couples TRBV6-6 to TRBJ2-7, with D possibly called TRBD1 or TRBD2 (7 bases each). The DNA end is more similar to TRBJ2-5, so the J call may be wrong. The CDR3 totals 14 residues. Germline V gives CDR1 MNHNY, CDR2 SVGAGI (reference sequence). CDR3 sequence (DNA): TGTGCCAGCAGTTACGCCAGGGGGGGCGAGACCCAGTACTTC. Translated: CASSYARGGETQYF.

The chain uses TRBV30 and TRBJ1-2; TRBD1 is a possible D gene (5 bases). Germline V gives CDR1 GTSNPN, CDR2 SVGIG (reference sequence). Trimming removed 3 bases from V and 4 bases from J, with 12 bases in between. This CDR3 has 13 amino acids. This chain's CDR3 is CAWRMQGAYGYTF. CDR3 DNA sequence: TGTGCCTGGAGGATGCAGGGAGCCTATGGCTACACCTTC.

A note on this clonotype: A single base separates this from a much larger clone, so it may be a read error. The V call is TRBV6-2 or TRBV6-3, the J call TRBJ2-1, with D tentatively TRBD2 (5 bases). Trimming left V 0 bases short and J 8 bases short, with 23 bases between. CDR1 and CDR2 (germline): MNHEY, SVGEGT. The CDR3 runs to 18 residues. The CDR3 region is CASSYSQGIPFLRDEQFF. CDR3 DNA sequence: TGTGCCAGCAGTTACTCCCAAGGGATTCCTTTTTTGAGGGATGAGCAGTTCTTC.

The chain couples TRBV5-1 to TRBJ1-2; no definite D call. Germline V CDR1 and CDR2: SGHRS, YFSETQ. Trimming shortened V by 5 bases and J by 1 base, and 18 bases separated the two germline ends. The CDR3 has 16 residues. For the CDR3, the DNA is TGCGCCAGCAGACCTGTCGGACTGACCGATAACTATGGCTACACCTTC. Residues: CASRPVGLTDNYGYTF. The full variable domain, completed using reference TRBV5-1 and TRBJ1-2, is KAGVTQTPRYLIKTRGQQVTLSCSPISGHRSVSWYQQTPGQGLQFLFEYFSETQRNKGNFPGRFSGRQFSNSRSEMNVSTLELGDSALYLCASRPVGLTDNYGYTFGSGTRLTVV.

This clonotype has a handful of counts. V is TRBV6-2 or TRBV6-3 and J is TRBJ2-5; TRBD2 aligns across 13 bases. Germline V CDR1 and CDR2: MNHEY, SVGEGT. The length of the CDR3 is 15 residues. Trimming took 2 bases from V and 4 from J; bases not matched to a gene: 1. CDR3 region: CASSYRLAGGETQYF. CDR3 bases: TGTGCCAGCAGTTACCGACTAGCGGGGGGAGAGACCCAGTACTTC.

This clonotype was observed a few times. The V call is TRBV7-9, the J call TRBJ2-1; 11 bases are shared with TRBD2. CDR1 and CDR2 from the germline V gene are SEHNR and FQNEAQ (reference sequence). CDR3 size: 16 residues. Germline trimming cut 4 bases from V and 6 bases from J; bases unmatched to any gene: 8. The CDR3 loop is CASSSPIAGGSNEQFF. The CDR3 DNA reads TGTGCCAGCAGCTCCCCAATAGCGGGAGGGAGCAATGAGCAGTTCTTC. The variable domain in full, with the rest retrieved from reference TRBV7-9 and TRBJ2-1, is DTGVSQNPRHKITKRGQNVTFRCDPISEHNRLYWYRQTLGQGPEFLTYFQNEAQLEKSRLLSDRFSAERPKGSFSTLEIQRTEQGDSAMYLCASSSPIAGGSNEQFFGPGTRLTVL.